This T cell receptor (beta chain) is drawn from a study of blood T cells in healthy people across ages. Study-wide results and limits: With donor CMV status unknown, expanded clonotype changes were possibly confounded.

This CDR3 comprises 12 residues. The germline V and J ends were trimmed by 3 bases and 6 bases, with 6 bases remaining between them. Total RNA, at least 5 micrograms per sample, was extracted from PBMCs. Together with a sample-barcoded 5' primer, a J-beta primer mix was included in a second PCR lasting about 6 to 12 cycles. TCRdb re-called the 5' RACE reads through MiXCR, storing one row per CDR3 protein. The sample lists approximately 1.5 million distinct CDR3 sequences, approximately 43% occurring once. This clonotype was seen at least ten times. The antigen is not known. The V call is TRBV12-3 or TRBV12-4, the J call TRBJ2-1; TRBD2 might be the D (6 bases). Sequences were obtained from blood. The clonotype comes from a woman younger than 35 in good health. CDR3 DNA: TGTGCCAGCAGTTTTAGCGGCAATGAGCAGTTCTTC. Translating it yields CASSFSGNEQFF.